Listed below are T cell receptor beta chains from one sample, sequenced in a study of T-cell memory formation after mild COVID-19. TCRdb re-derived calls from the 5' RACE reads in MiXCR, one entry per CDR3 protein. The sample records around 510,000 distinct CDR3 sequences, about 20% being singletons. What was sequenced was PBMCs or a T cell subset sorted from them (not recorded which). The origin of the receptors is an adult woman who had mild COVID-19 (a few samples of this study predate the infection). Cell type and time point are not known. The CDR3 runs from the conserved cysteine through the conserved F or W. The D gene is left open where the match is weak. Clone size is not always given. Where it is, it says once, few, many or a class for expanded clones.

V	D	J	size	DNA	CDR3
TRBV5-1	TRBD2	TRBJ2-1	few	TGCGCCAGCAGCTTGGGAAGCGGGGCTAACAATGAGCAGTTCTTC	CASSLGSGANNEQFF
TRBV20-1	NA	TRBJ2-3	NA	TGCAGTGCTAGAGATCTCAGAGGGCCAGATACGCAGTATTTT	CSARDLRGPDTQYF
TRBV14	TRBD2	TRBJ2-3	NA	TGTGCCAGCAGCCTTCTTCCGGGTAGCGGGGGAACAGATACGCAGTATTTT	CASSLLPGSGGTDTQYF
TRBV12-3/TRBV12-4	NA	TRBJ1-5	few	TGTGCCAGCAGCTCAGGGACAAGTTATAGCAATCAGCCCCAGCATTTT	CASSSGTSYSNQPQHF
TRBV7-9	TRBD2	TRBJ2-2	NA	TGTGCCAGCAGCAGACTAGCGGGCCTGAACACCGGGGAGCTGTTTTTT	CASSRLAGLNTGELFF
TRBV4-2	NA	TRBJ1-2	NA	TGTGCCAGCCTTATGAATGCAGGGGACTTCGGCTACACCTTC	CASLMNAGDFGYTF
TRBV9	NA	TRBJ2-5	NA	TGTGCCAGCAGCGTAGCTCTGAAGGAGACCCAGTACTTC	CASSVALKETQYF
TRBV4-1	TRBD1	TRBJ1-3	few	TGCGCCAGCAGCCCTGGGACAGGGGGTTTCTCTGGAAACACCATATATTTT	CASSPGTGGFSGNTIYF
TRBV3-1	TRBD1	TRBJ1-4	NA	TGTGCCAGCAGCCCCCGGACAGGGGGCGCAGCTAATGAAAAACTGTTTTTT	CASSPRTGGAANEKLFF
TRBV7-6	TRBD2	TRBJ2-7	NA	TGTGCCAGCAGCCGCGAGACCGGGACTAGTATAGAGCAGTACTTC	CASSRETGTSIEQYF
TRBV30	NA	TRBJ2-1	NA	TGTGCCTGGAGCGAAACAGGGTTCGATGAGCAGTTCTTC	CAWSETGFDEQFF
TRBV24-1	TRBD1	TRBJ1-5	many	TGTGCCACCAGTGATGACAGGGGTCATCAGCCCCAGCATTTT	CATSDDRGHQPQHF
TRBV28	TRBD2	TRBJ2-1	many	TGTGCCAGCAGCCTCGGGACTAGCGGGAGAAAGTCATACAATGAGCAGTTCTTC	CASSLGTSGRKSYNEQFF
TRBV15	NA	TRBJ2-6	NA	TGTGCCACCAGCGGGGGCGCAGCTGGGGCCAACGTCCTGACTTTC	CATSGGAAGANVLTF
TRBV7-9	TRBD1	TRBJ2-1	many	TGTGCCAGCAGCGCAATTACAGGGGCAAATGAGCAGTTCTTC	CASSAITGANEQFF
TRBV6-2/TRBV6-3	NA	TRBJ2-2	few	TGTGCCAGCAGTTATAGGCCGGCCGGGGAGCTGTTTTTT	CASSYRPAGELFF
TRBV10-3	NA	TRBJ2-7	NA	TGTGCCATCAGTGAGCCGTCCCATGTCCACTCCTACGAGCAGTACTTC	CAISEPSHVHSYEQYF
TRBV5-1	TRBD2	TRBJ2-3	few	TGCGCCAGCAGCTTGGCGGGGCGGACTAGACCGCTAGATACGCAGTATTTT	CASSLAGRTRPLDTQYF
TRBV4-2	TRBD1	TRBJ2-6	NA	TGTGCCAGCAGCCAACGACAGGGGCTCAGCTCTGGGGCCAACGTCCTGACTTTC	CASSQRQGLSSGANVLTF
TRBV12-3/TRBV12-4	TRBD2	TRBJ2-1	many	TGTGCCAGCCTGGGGCTAGCGGTTGATGAGCAGTTCTTC	CASLGLAVDEQFF
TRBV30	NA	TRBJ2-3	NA	TGTGCCTGGGTTGGCTTCGGACTTGGCACAGATACGCAGTATTTT	CAWVGFGLGTDTQYF
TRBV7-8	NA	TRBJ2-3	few	TGTGCCAGCAGGTTCAGGGCCATTACAGATACGCAGTATTTT	CASRFRAITDTQYF
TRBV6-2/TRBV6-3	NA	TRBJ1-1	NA	TGTGCCAGCAGTGCCCGGGTCGACTACACTGAAGCTTTCTTT	CASSARVDYTEAFF
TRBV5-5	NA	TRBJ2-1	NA	TGTGCCAGCAGCTTGGGGATAAGCTCCTACAATGAGCAGTTCTTC	CASSLGISSYNEQFF
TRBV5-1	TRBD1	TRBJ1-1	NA	TGCGCCAGCAGCTTGGGACAGGGGGTCGGCACTGAAGCTTTCTTT	CASSLGQGVGTEAFF
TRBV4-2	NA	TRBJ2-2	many	TGTGCCAGCAGCTACCGGGACACCCTCCCCGGGGAGCTGTTTTTT	CASSYRDTLPGELFF
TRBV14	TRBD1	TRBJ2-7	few	TGTGCCAGCAGCCGATCCGGGACAGGGTTCTACGAGCAGTACTTC	CASSRSGTGFYEQYF
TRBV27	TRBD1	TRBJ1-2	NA	TGTGCCAGCAGTCAGGGACAGGGGACAAACTATGGCTACACCTTC	CASSQGQGTNYGYTF
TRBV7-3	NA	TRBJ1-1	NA	TGTGCCAGCAGCCATCCAGGGAAGGACACTGAAGCTTTCTTT	CASSHPGKDTEAFF
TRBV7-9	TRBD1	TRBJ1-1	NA	TGTGCCAGCAGCTCACAGGGGGCCGTTGGGACTGAAGCTTTCTTT	CASSSQGAVGTEAFF
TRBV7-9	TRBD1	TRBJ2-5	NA	TGTGCCAGCAGGGGGACAGCCGGGGAGACCCAGTACTTC	CASRGTAGETQYF
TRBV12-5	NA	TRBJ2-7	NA	TGTGCTAGTGGAAATGACCCCTACGAGCAGTACTTC	CASGNDPYEQYF
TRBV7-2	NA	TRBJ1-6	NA	TGTGCCAGCAGCGGAAGGGGTTTCGACCGCTCCTATAATTCACCCCTCCACTTT	CASSGRGFDRSYNSPLHF
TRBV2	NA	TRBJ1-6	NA	TGTGCCAGCAGTGAACAGAGTCAGGGCGCTTCACCCCTCCACTTT	CASSEQSQGASPLHF
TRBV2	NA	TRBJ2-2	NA	TGTGCCAGCAGTGTACAGGGTTTAGCCGGGGAGCTGTTTTTT	CASSVQGLAGELFF
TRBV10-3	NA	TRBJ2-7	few	TGTGCCATCAGTGAGTCCTTAGGAGTGTACTTC	CAISESLGVYF
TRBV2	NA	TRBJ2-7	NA	TGTGCCACCCGGGACAACTCCTACGAGCAGTACTTC	CATRDNSYEQYF
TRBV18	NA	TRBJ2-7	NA	TGTGCCAGCTCACTGACGTACGAGAAGTACTTC	CASSLTYEKYF
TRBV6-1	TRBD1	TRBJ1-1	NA	TGTGCCAGCACCCCAGGACAGGGGGGTACGAGGAACACTGAAGCTTTCTTT	CASTPGQGGTRNTEAFF
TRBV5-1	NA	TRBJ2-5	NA	TGCGCCAGCAAGACAGGTTTAGAGACCCAGTACTTC	CASKTGLETQYF
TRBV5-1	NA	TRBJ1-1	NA	TGCGCCAGCAGCTTCGACGGGTTCACTGAAGCTTTCTTT	CASSFDGFTEAFF
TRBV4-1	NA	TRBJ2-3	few	TGCGCCAGCAGCCAAGAGGAAGGGATTCGAGGGGATACGCAGTATTTT	CASSQEEGIRGDTQYF
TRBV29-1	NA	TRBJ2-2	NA	TGCAGCGTTGTGCGGACTACCGACACCGGGGAGCTGTTTTTT	CSVVRTTDTGELFF
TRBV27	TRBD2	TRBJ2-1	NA	TGTGCCAGCAGTTTATGGGCTAGCGGGGCGGGGAATGAGCAGTTCTTC	CASSLWASGAGNEQFF
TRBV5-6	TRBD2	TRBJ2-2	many	TGTGCCAGCAGCTTGATTGTCGGGGGGTACACCGGGGAGCTGTTTTTT	CASSLIVGGYTGELFF
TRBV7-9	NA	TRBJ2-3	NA	TGTGCCAGCAGCGTAACGCAGTATTTT	CASSVTQYF
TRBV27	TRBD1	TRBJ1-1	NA	TGTGCCAGCAGTTTAGGCAGGGGGTCGTTTGTGGACACTGAAGCTTTCTTT	CASSLGRGSFVDTEAFF
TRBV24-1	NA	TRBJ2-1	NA	TGTGCCACCAGTGATACAGGCACCCAGTTCTTC	CATSDTGTQFF
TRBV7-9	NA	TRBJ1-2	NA	TGTGCCAGCAGCTCACTGAGTGGGCGGCCTACCTGGGGTGGCTACACCTTC	CASSSLSGRPTWGGYTF
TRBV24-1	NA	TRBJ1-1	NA	TGTGCCACCAGTGATTTGAGGGACAACGCTGAAGCTTTCTTT	CATSDLRDNAEAFF
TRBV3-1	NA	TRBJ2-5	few	TGTGCCAGCAGCCGGGACTTTACTCAAGAGACCCAGTACTTC	CASSRDFTQETQYF
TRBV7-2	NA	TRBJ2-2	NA	TGTGCCAGCAGCTCCCCGGGGGGGGAGCTGTTTTTT	CASSSPGGELFF
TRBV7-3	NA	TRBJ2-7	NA	TGTGCCAGCAGCTTAACGGACAGTAAGACCTACGAGCAGTACTTC	CASSLTDSKTYEQYF
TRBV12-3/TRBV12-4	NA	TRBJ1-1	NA	TGTGCCAGCAGTCCTTTCTCACAGGGCCGCACTGAAGCTTTCTTT	CASSPFSQGRTEAFF
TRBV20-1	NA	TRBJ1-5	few	TGCAGTGCTAAATACCGGGGGGCGGAGGGATCTGGTCAGCCCCAGCATTTT	CSAKYRGAEGSGQPQHF
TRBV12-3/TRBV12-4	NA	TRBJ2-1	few	TGTGCCAGCAGTTTAGAAGGATTTAACGATGAGCAGTTCTTC	CASSLEGFNDEQFF
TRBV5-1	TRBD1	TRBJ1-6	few	TGCGCCAGCAGCTTGGCCGGGACAGGGAGGTCACCCCTCCACTTT	CASSLAGTGRSPLHF